Listed below are T cell receptor beta chains from one sample, sequenced in a study of technical replicates of blood from a few donors. This table comes from immunoSEQ multiplex PCR, and its TCRdb copy is limited to in-frame clones, with some not included. Of fewer than 15,000 clones in the sample, around 79% were seen once. The material sequenced was PBMCs. The receptors originated from a human donor in good health. CDR3s include the opening cysteine and the closing phenylalanine or tryptophan. A D gene is named only where the DNA matches it firmly. Not every row has a clone size; where given, it reads once, few, many or a size class.

d_call clone_size j_call v_call cdr3_aa cdr3_nt
. . TRBJ2-5 TRBV29-1 CSVGGGVGETQYF TGCAGCGTCGGGGGTGGGGTCGGGGAGACCCAGTACTTC
TRBD1 . TRBJ1-5 TRBV28 CASSFADRDNQPQHF TGTGCCAGCAGTTTTGCGGACAGGGACAATCAGCCCCAGCATTTT
. few TRBJ2-2 TRBV5-1 CASGRLADNTGELFF TGCGCCAGCGGGAGGTTAGCGGATAACACCGGGGAGCTGTTTTTT
. . TRBJ1-2 TRBV19 CASSSGHEINYGYTF TGTGCCAGTAGTTCGGGACACGAAATAAACTATGGCTACACCTTC
TRBD2 . TRBJ2-1 TRBV4-1 CASSQELAGYNEQFF TGCGCCAGCAGCCAAGAACTAGCGGGCTACAATGAGCAGTTCTTC
TRBD2 . TRBJ2-1 TRBV7-9 CASSLESSGAPSYNEQFF TGTGCCAGCAGCTTAGAGTCTAGCGGAGCCCCCTCCTACAATGAGCAGTTCTTC
TRBD2 . TRBJ2-1 TRBV10-3 CAISDGSGISYNEQFF TGTGCCATCAGTGACGGTAGCGGGATCTCCTACAATGAGCAGTTCTTC
. . TRBJ1-2 TRBV11-2 CASSRYEYGYTF TGTGCCAGCAGCCGGTACGAATATGGCTACACCTTC
. . TRBJ2-1 TRBV25-1 CASSGSPGTPGSYNEQFF TGTGCCAGCAGTGGCTCCCCGGGGACACCAGGCTCCTACAATGAGCAGTTCTTC
. . TRBJ1-5 TRBV10-2 CASSEAGLYSNQPQHF TGCGCCAGCAGTGAGGCAGGACTCTATAGCAATCAGCCCCAGCATTTT
. once TRBJ2-3 TRBV19 CASSPGTTFTDTQYF TGTGCCAGTTCCCCCGGGACAACTTTCACAGATACGCAGTATTTT
. . TRBJ2-1 TRBV7-2 CASSETTGLPYNEQFF TGTGCCAGCAGCGAGACCACGGGACTCCCTTACAATGAGCAGTTCTTC
TRBD2 . TRBJ2-1 TRBV6-1 CASATSSYNEQFF TGTGCCAGCGCGACTAGCTCTTACAATGAGCAGTTCTTC
TRBD2 . TRBJ2-1 TRBV6-5 CASSYGTSSYNEQFF TGTGCCAGCAGTTACGGGACTAGTAGCTACAATGAGCAGTTCTTC
TRBD1 . TRBJ1-4 TRBV7-8 CASSRDRATNEKLFF TGTGCCAGCAGCCGTGACAGGGCAACTAATGAAAAACTGTTTTTT
TRBD2 . TRBJ2-3 TRBV25-1 CASSERRERDTQYF TGTGCCAGCAGTGAACGGCGGGAGAGAGATACGCAGTATTTT
. . TRBJ2-3 TRBV7-2 CASSRQSTDTQYF TGTGCCAGCAGCCGACAGAGCACAGATACGCAGTATTTT
TRBD2 . TRBJ2-7 TRBV5-1 CASRSSGGPYEQYF TGCGCCAGCCGCTCTAGCGGGGGGCCCTACGAGCAGTACTTC
. . TRBJ2-1 TRBV6-5 CASSPDKSSYNEQFF TGTGCCAGCAGTCCCGACAAGAGCTCCTACAATGAGCAGTTCTTC
TRBD2 . TRBJ2-3 TRBV7-9 CASSPGTSGSSTDTQYF TGTGCCAGCAGCCCTGGGACTAGCGGTTCTAGCACAGATACGCAGTATTTT
. . TRBJ2-5 TRBV7-3 CASSLVHDQETQYF TGTGCCAGCAGCTTAGTACATGACCAAGAGACCCAGTACTTC
. few TRBJ1-1 TRBV11-3 CASSLVFPGEAFF TGTGCCAGCAGCTTAGTTTTTCCGGGTGAAGCTTTCTTT
TRBD2 . TRBJ2-7 TRBV2 CASSDLAGDMVVNEQYF TGTGCCAGCAGTGATCTAGCGGGAGACATGGTGGTGAACGAGCAGTACTTC
. . TRBJ1-1 TRBV28 CASTSPSAGNTEAFF TGTGCCAGCACTAGTCCCTCGGCGGGGAACACTGAAGCTTTCTTT
. . TRBJ2-7 TRBV4-1 CASSQDWSRSKRDEQYF TGCGCCAGCAGCCAAGATTGGAGCCGTTCAAAGAGGGACGAGCAGTACTTC
. few TRBJ1-3 TRBV30 CAWTRGGPGNTIYF TGTGCCTGGACCCGAGGGGGACCTGGAAACACCATATATTTT
TRBD2 . TRBJ2-7 TRBV5-1 CASSQASGSNYEQYF TGCGCCAGCAGCCAGGCTAGCGGATCAAACTACGAGCAGTACTTC
. . TRBJ1-1 TRBV29-1 CSVDNPGLKNTEAFF TGCAGCGTAGATAACCCGGGACTGAAGAACACTGAAGCTTTCTTT
TRBD2 . TRBJ2-2 TRBV9 CASSAMTSRWELFF TGTGCCAGCAGCGCCATGACTAGCCGTTGGGAGCTGTTTTTT
TRBD1 few TRBJ1-5 TRBV7-8 CASSLEGQGGHQPQHF TGTGCCAGCAGCTTAGAGGGACAGGGAGGTCATCAGCCCCAGCATTTT
. . TRBJ1-1 TRBV7-3 CASSGSGGYTEAFF TGTGCCAGCAGCGGCTCCGGAGGTTACACTGAAGCTTTCTTT
. . TRBJ2-1 TRBV5-1 CASSLDPTGNEQFF TGCGCCAGCAGCTTGGATCCTACAGGCAATGAGCAGTTCTTC
. . TRBJ1-5 TRBV6-1 CASSAGTQDQPQHF TGTGCCAGCAGTGCGGGGACACAGGATCAGCCCCAGCATTTT
. . TRBJ2-3 TRBV6-5 CASSLSSTDTQYF TGTGCCAGCAGTTTGTCATCCACAGATACGCAGTATTTT
TRBD1 . TRBJ2-7 TRBV29-1 CSARGSSYEQYF TGCAGCGCCAGGGGGAGCTCCTACGAGCAGTACTTC
. once TRBJ1-2 TRBV30 CAWSVQAETVHF TGTGCCTGGAGTGTACAGGCAGAAACCGTTCACTTC
. few TRBJ1-2 TRBV7-2 CASSLNDGTIDGYTF TGTGCCAGCAGTCTAAACGACGGAACTATTGATGGCTACACCTTC
. . TRBJ2-3 TRBV18 CASSPYAESTDTQYF TGTGCCAGCTCACCATATGCAGAAAGCACAGATACGCAGTATTTT
. . TRBJ2-7 TRBV18 CASSPPSSYEQYF TGTGCCAGCTCACCACCTTCCAGCTACGAGCAGTACTTC
. . TRBJ2-7 TRBV6-1 CASSFGAPYEQYF TGTGCCAGCTCCTTTGGGGCCCCCTACGAGCAGTACTTC
TRBD2 few TRBJ2-7 TRBV6-1 CASSEAPGLAAYEQYF TGTGCCAGCAGTGAAGCACCGGGACTAGCGGCCTACGAGCAGTACTTC
. few TRBJ1-5 TRBV2 CASSGTDINQPQHF TGTGCCAGCAGTGGGACGGACATCAATCAGCCCCAGCATTTT